The rows below give T cell receptor beta chains drawn from one sample of a study of blood T cell repertoires in COVID-19. Using immunoSEQ multiplex PCR, the repertoire was profiled, and TCRdb retains in-frame clones only, with some absent. The table lists roughly 30,000 clones, around 90% of them singletons. Sequenced input: peripheral blood. These receptors were taken from a human donor in a cohort sampled during active COVID-19. Each CDR3 is given with its conserved first and last residue. Fields, in order: J gene, V gene, clone size, CDR3 length, D gene, CDR3 DNA, CDR3 protein. D genes are given only for firm matches. Clone size is stated in some rows and not others, as once, few, many or a class when expanded.

TRBJ1-1,TRBV5-8,NA,13,NA,TGTGCCAGCAGCTGGCTAAGGGGCACTGAAGCTTTCTTT,CASSWLRGTEAFF
TRBJ1-2,TRBV10-2,NA,13,NA,TGCGCCAGCAATGGGGAGCGGGGGGGTGGCTACACCTTC,CASNGERGGGYTF
TRBJ2-1,TRBV7-7,NA,14,TRBD2,TGTGCTAGCAGCCCCGGGGGAGGGTACAATGAGCAGTTCTTC,CASSPGGGYNEQFF
TRBJ1-1,TRBV19,NA,15,NA,TGTGCCAGTACCCCCCGTCTCACGGGGGGCACTGAAGCTTTCTTT,CASTPRLTGGTEAFF
TRBJ1-5,TRBV19,NA,15,TRBD1,TGTGCCAGTAGTAGTGGCAGGGGGGGCAATCAGCCCCAGCATTTT,CASSSGRGGNQPQHF
TRBJ2-5,TRBV14,NA,15,NA,TGTGCCAGCAGCCAAGAAGGCCTAACCAGGGAGACCCAGTACTTC,CASSQEGLTRETQYF
TRBJ1-5,TRBV5-8,NA,17,TRBD1,TGTGCCAGCAGATATGATTTCGTAGGGACAGGGCATCAGCCCCAGCATTTT,CASRYDFVGTGHQPQHF
TRBJ1-3,TRBV7-9,NA,15,NA,TGTGCCAGCAGCTTAGGCGGGGGGCGCTTAGACACCATATATTTT,CASSLGGGRLDTIYF
TRBJ2-5,TRBV2,NA,14,TRBD2,TGTGCCAGCAGGCCCACGGGGGGAGGGGAGACCCAGTACTTC,CASRPTGGGETQYF
TRBJ2-1,TRBV7-9,NA,17,NA,TGTGCCAGCAGTTCAGACTATTACCCTAGCTCCTACAATGAGCAGTTCTTC,CASSSDYYPSSYNEQFF
TRBJ2-7,TRBV9,NA,11,NA,TGTGCCAGCGGACAGACCTACGAGCAGTACTTC,CASGQTYEQYF
TRBJ2-4,TRBV7-8,NA,18,TRBD2,TGTGCCAGCAGCCCCCTAGCGGGAGATGGTCCGGCCAAAAACATTCAGTACTTC,CASSPLAGDGPAKNIQYF
TRBJ2-5,TRBV5-1,NA,14,NA,TGCGCCAGCAGCTTTGATCTAACAGGAGAGACCCAGTACTTC,CASSFDLTGETQYF
TRBJ1-2,TRBV3-1/TRBV3-2,few,12,TRBD1,TGTGCCAGCAGCGGGACAGGGAGAGGCTACACCTTC,CASSGTGRGYTF
TRBJ2-1,TRBV4-2,NA,18,TRBD2,TGTGCCAGCAGCCAAGCTCCCTCTCCAGCGGGAGCTTACAATGAGCAGTTCTTC,CASSQAPSPAGAYNEQFF
TRBJ2-1,TRBV10-1,NA,13,NA,TGCGCCAGCAGCGGACAGAACTACAATGAGCAGTTCTTC,CASSGQNYNEQFF
TRBJ1-4,TRBV4-1,NA,15,NA,TGCGCCAGCAGCCAGTTTTCAGGGGTGAATGAAAAACTGTTTTTT,CASSQFSGVNEKLFF
TRBJ1-2,TRBV6-5,NA,12,TRBD1,TGTGCCAGCAGCTCGACAGGGGTAGGCTACACCTTC,CASSSTGVGYTF
TRBJ2-7,TRBV14,NA,13,NA,TGTGCCAGCAGCCGACAGGCCCCCTACGAGCAGTACTTC,CASSRQAPYEQYF
TRBJ1-1,TRBV7-3,NA,14,NA,TGTGCCAGCAGCTTAAATCCTCAGGCCACTGAAGCTTTCTTT,CASSLNPQATEAFF
TRBJ2-7,TRBV5-6,NA,13,NA,TGTGCCAGCGGCCCCCGACAGGCTTACGAGCAGTACTTC,CASGPRQAYEQYF
TRBJ1-4,TRBV30,NA,14,TRBD1,TGTGCCTGGAGTCCAGGGGGCCACAATGAAAAACTGTTTTTT,CAWSPGGHNEKLFF
TRBJ2-1,TRBV21-1,NA,17,NA,TGTGCCAGTCGAAGGACTAGCGGGGGGGCAAGTTGCAATGAGCAGTTCTTC,CASRRTSGGASCNEQFF
TRBJ1-5,TRBV6-5,NA,13,NA,TGTGCCAGCAGTTACTCTAGGAGTCAGCCCCAGCATTTT,CASSYSRSQPQHF
TRBJ2-1,TRBV7-2,NA,14,NA,TGTGCCAGCAGCTTGAGGATTAGGTACAATGAGCAGTTCTTC,CASSLRIRYNEQFF
TRBJ1-2,TRBV2,NA,14,NA,TGTGCCAGCAGTGATTCGGGTTCTTCATATGGCTACACCTTC,CASSDSGSSYGYTF
TRBJ1-6,TRBV2,NA,13,TRBD1,TGTGCCAGCAACAGGGGCGGTAATTCACCCCTCCACTTT,CASNRGGNSPLHF
TRBJ1-1,TRBV6-5,NA,13,TRBD1,TGTGCCAGCAGTTATACAGGGGCTCGTGAGGCTTTCTTT,CASSYTGAREAFF
TRBJ2-1,TRBV30,NA,17,NA,TGTGCCTGGACCCCTGGGGCTCGACAAAGCTCCTACAATGAGCAGTTCTTC,CAWTPGARQSSYNEQFF
TRBJ2-7,TRBV7-8,NA,14,TRBD2,TGTGCCAGCAGCTTACAGGGAGGGGCCTACGAGCAGTACTTC,CASSLQGGAYEQYF
TRBJ2-1,TRBV18,NA,17,TRBD2,TGTGCCAGCTCACTCTCACTAGCGGGAGGGCCTGAAGGTGAGCAGTTCTTC,CASSLSLAGGPEGEQFF
TRBJ2-1,TRBV11-2,NA,16,NA,TGTGCCAGCAGCTTAGAGAGGGGCGGGGCCTACAATGAGCAGTTCTTC,CASSLERGGAYNEQFF
TRBJ2-2,TRBV7-9,NA,13,NA,TGTGCCAGCAGCTTATCAGAAACCGGGGAGCTGTTTTTT,CASSLSETGELFF
TRBJ1-3,TRBV24-1,NA,15,NA,TGTGCCACCAGTGGGCTGACTGGTCGTGGAAACACCATATATTTT,CATSGLTGRGNTIYF
TRBJ1-2,TRBV5-1,NA,14,TRBD1,TGCGCCAGCAGCTTGACCTTGGACAGGGATGGCTACACCTTC,CASSLTLDRDGYTF
TRBJ2-5,TRBV3-1/TRBV3-2,NA,15,TRBD1,TGTGCCAGCAGCCAAGTCCAACAGGGGAGAGAGACCCAGTACTTC,CASSQVQQGRETQYF
TRBJ2-1,TRBV10-3,NA,16,TRBD2,TGTGCCATCAGTGATCCAAATAGCGGGCTCTACAATGAGCAGTTCTTC,CAISDPNSGLYNEQFF
TRBJ2-5,TRBV7-9,NA,18,TRBD2,TGTGCCAGCAGCTTAGGGGACCTAGCGGGGGGGCAGAGCGAGACCCAGTACTTC,CASSLGDLAGGQSETQYF
TRBJ1-1,TRBV3-1/TRBV3-2,once,14,TRBD1,TGTGCCAGCAGGGAACAGGGGGCAAACACTGAAGCTTTCTTT,CASREQGANTEAFF
TRBJ1-4,TRBV19,NA,14,NA,TGTGCCAGTAGTCCCCAGGGGAACGGAAAAAAACTGTTTTTT,CASSPQGNGKKLFF
TRBJ2-4,TRBV19,NA,13,NA,TGTGCCAGTAGTGTGGGAGGTAAAAACATTCAGTACTTC,CASSVGGKNIQYF
TRBJ2-1,TRBV16,NA,14,TRBD1,TGTGCCAGCAGCCAGACAGGGGGCTACGGTGAGCAGTTCTTC,CASSQTGGYGEQFF
TRBJ1-2,TRBV9,once,14,TRBD1,TGTGCCAGTGGGACAGGGGACGGACTTGGTGGCTACACCTTC,CASGTGDGLGGYTF
TRBJ2-5,TRBV7-6,once,18,TRBD2,TGTGCCAGCAGCTTAGTCGGCACTAGCGGGGGGTCACAAGAGACCCAGTACTTC,CASSLVGTSGGSQETQYF
TRBJ2-1,TRBV3-1/TRBV3-2,NA,17,NA,TGTGCCAGCAGCCAAGAAGGATACAGAGACTCCTACAATGAGCAGTTCTTC,CASSQEGYRDSYNEQFF
TRBJ1-2,TRBV3-1/TRBV3-2,NA,19,TRBD1,TGTGCCAGCAGCCAAGATGGCCCCCCCGCAACAGGGGATAACTATGGCTACACCTTC,CASSQDGPPATGDNYGYTF